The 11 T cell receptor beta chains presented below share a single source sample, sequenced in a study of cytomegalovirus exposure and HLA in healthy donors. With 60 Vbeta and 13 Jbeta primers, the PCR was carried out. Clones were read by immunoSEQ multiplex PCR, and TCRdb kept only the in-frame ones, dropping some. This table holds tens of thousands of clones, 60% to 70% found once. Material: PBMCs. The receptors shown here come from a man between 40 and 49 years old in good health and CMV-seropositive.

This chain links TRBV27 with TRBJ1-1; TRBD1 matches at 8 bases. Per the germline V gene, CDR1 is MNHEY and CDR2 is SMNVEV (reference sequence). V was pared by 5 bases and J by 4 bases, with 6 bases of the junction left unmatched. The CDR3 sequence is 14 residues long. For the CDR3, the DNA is TGTGCCAGCAGTATTACAGGGGGTCCCACTGAAGCTTTCTTT. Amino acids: CASSITGGPTEAFF.

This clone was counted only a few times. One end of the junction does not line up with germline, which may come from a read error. The CDR3 DNA reads TGTGCCTGGAGTGTACAGTCAGGGGAGAATTTT. Amino acids: CAWSVQSGENF. The rearrangement joins TRBV30 to TRBJ1-3, with D perhaps matching TRBD1 (6 bases). The CDR3 spans 11 residues. Germline-derived CDR1 and CDR2 are GTSNPN and SVGIG (reference sequence).

The CDR3 bases are TGTGCCACCCAAAGGGACAGCAGCATCGGGGAGCTGTTTTTT. This encodes CATQRDSSIGELFF. The rearrangement uses TRBV19 and TRBJ2-2, with TRBD1 matching 7 bases. Germline CDR1 LNHDA, CDR2 SQIVND (reference sequence). The CDR3 sequence is 14 residues long. V gave up 10 bases and J gave up 7 bases; unmatched junction bases: 12.

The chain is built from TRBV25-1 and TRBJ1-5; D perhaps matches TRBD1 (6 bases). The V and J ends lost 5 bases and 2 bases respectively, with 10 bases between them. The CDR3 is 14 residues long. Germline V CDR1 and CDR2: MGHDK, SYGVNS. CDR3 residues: CASSQGLGNQPQHF. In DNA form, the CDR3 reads TGTGCCAGCAGTCAGGGGCTTGGCAATCAGCCCCAGCATTTT.

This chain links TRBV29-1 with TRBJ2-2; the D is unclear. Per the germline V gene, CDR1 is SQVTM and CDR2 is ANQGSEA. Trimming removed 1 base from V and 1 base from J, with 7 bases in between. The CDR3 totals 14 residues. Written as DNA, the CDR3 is TGCAGCGTTGAAGTCCAGTTGAACACCGGGGAGCTGTTTTTT. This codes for CSVEVQLNTGELFF.

CDR3 nucleotide sequence: TGTGCCTCACGGGTCCACGGGGCTGAAGCTTTCTTT. Amino acid sequence: CASRVHGAEAFF. V usage is TRBV30 and J usage is TRBJ1-1; D unresolved. This CDR3 has 12 residues. V gave up 7 bases and J gave up 6 bases, with 15 bases separating them. Germline V gives CDR1 GTSNPN, CDR2 SVGIG (reference sequence).

CDR3 amino acids: CASSLGLAGGLIADTQYF. DNA for the CDR3: TGCGCCAGCAGCTTGGGACTAGCGGGGGGTTTGATTGCAGATACGCAGTATTTT. The V call is TRBV5-1, the J call TRBJ2-3, with 13 bases that match TRBD2. V lost 0 bases to trimming and J lost 4 bases; unmatched junction nucleotides: 8. Germline V gene sequence: CDR1 SGHRS, CDR2 YFSETQ. This CDR3 region has 18 residues.

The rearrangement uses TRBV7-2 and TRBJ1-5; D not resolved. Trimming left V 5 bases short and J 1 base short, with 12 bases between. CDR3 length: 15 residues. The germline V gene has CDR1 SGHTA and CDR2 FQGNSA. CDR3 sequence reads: CASSLPGASNQPQHF. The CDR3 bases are TGTGCCAGCAGCCTCCCGGGAGCGAGCAATCAGCCCCAGCATTTT.

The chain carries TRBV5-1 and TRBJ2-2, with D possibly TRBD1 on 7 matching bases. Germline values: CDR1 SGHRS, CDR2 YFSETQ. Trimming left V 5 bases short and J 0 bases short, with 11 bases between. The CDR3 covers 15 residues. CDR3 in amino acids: CASRRGQSNTGELFF. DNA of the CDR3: TGCGCCAGCAGGCGGGGACAGTCGAACACCGGGGAGCTGTTTTTT. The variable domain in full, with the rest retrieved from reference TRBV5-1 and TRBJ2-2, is KAGVTQTPRYLIKTRGQQVTLSCSPISGHRSVSWYQQTPGQGLQFLFEYFSETQRNKGNFPGRFSGRQFSNSRSEMNVSTLELGDSALYLCASRRGQSNTGELFFGEGSRLTVL.

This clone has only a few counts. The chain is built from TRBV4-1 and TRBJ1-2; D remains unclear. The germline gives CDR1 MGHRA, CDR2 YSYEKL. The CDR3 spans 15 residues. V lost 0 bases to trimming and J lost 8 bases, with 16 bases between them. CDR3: CASSQEASRLKGYTF. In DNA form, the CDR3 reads TGCGCCAGCAGCCAAGAGGCAAGCCGACTGAAAGGCTACACCTTC.

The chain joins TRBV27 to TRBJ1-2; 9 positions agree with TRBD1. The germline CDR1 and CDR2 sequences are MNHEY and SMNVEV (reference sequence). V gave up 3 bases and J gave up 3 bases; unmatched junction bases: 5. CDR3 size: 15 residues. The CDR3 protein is CASSFGTGRDYGYTF. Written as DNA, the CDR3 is TGTGCCAGCAGTTTCGGGACAGGGAGGGACTATGGCTACACCTTC.